Below, 30 T cell receptor beta chains from the same sample are listed, as sequenced in a study of blood T cell repertoires in COVID-19. Sequencing was performed with immunoSEQ multiplex PCR; in TCRdb, only in-frame clones are kept and a portion is missing. Here the sample spans about 120,000 clones, around 86% being singletons. What was sequenced was peripheral blood. These receptors all stem from a man between 35 and 55 years old with acute or convalescent COVID-19.

This clone was picked up a small number of times. The chain carries TRBV3-1 (or the pseudogene TRBV3-2) and TRBJ2-7; TRBD1 agrees at 10 bases. CDR3 length equals 15 residues. CDR1 and CDR2 from the germline V gene are LGHDT and YNNKEL (reference sequence). J was trimmed by 13 bases and V by 4 bases; bases with no gene match: 16. The CDR3 sequence: CASSLRDRGPTQVYF. CDR3 DNA: TGTGCCAGCAGCCTCCGGGACAGGGGACCCACCCAAGTCTACTTC.

The chain recombines TRBV24-1 with TRBJ2-5; tentatively, D is TRBD1 (6 bases). CDR3 length: 13 amino acids. The V gene lost 2 bases and the J gene lost 5 bases, with 8 bases spanning the gap. Germline CDR1 is KGHDR and CDR2 is SFDVKD. In nucleotides, the CDR3 is TGTGCCACCAGTGATTGGACAGTGGAGACCCAGTACTTC. Its protein product is CATSDWTVETQYF.

V is TRBV9 and J is TRBJ1-1, with 8 bases identical to TRBD1. Germline-derived CDR1 and CDR2 are SGDLS and YYNGEE. The CDR3 extends over 13 amino acids. The V and J ends lost 0 bases and 6 bases, in that order; junction bases with no gene match: 1. Here the CDR3 reads CASSVVQGAEAFF. The CDR3 bases are TGTGCCAGCAGCGTAGTACAGGGGGCTGAAGCTTTCTTT.

This chain joins TRBV7-2 and TRBJ1-6; 11 nucleotides agree with TRBD1. CDR3 size: 13 residues. CDR1 is SGHTA, CDR2 FQGNSA, per germline. J was trimmed by 10 bases and V by 4 bases; bases with no gene match: 0. CDR3 sequence (DNA): TGTGCCAGCAGCTGGACAGGGGGCTCACCCCTCCACTTT. Amino acid sequence: CASSWTGGSPLHF.

This chain connects TRBV5-5 to TRBJ1-2; no clear D. This CDR3 has 15 residues. Germline CDR1 is SGHKS and CDR2 is YYEKEE (reference sequence). V was pared by 4 bases and J by 0 bases, with 13 bases between. CDR3 DNA sequence: TGTGCCAGCAGCACGACCCGGGAACCTAACTATGGCTACACCTTC. Encoded protein: CASSTTREPNYGYTF.

The rearrangement links TRBV4-1 to TRBJ2-1; 7 positions agree with TRBD1. Germline V gives CDR1 MGHRA, CDR2 YSYEKL. With V trimmed by 0 bases and J by 9 bases, 8 bases remained unmatched. CDR3 length: 15 residues. The CDR3 region is CASSQERQGRGEQFF. CDR3 coding DNA: TGCGCCAGCAGCCAAGAACGACAGGGTAGAGGTGAGCAGTTCTTC.

The V and J genes are TRBV7-9 and TRBJ2-1; TRBD2 aligns across 9 bases. The CDR3 loop spans 16 amino acids. V lost 0 bases, J lost 2 bases, and 2 bases stayed unmatched. Germline assignment: CDR1 SEHNR and CDR2 FQNEAQ (reference sequence). Here the CDR3 reads CASSLARGGAYNEQFF. The CDR3 DNA reads as TGTGCCAGCAGCTTAGCGCGGGGGGGGGCCTACAATGAGCAGTTCTTC.

The J gene is TRBJ1-4, the V gene TRBV6-5; 11 bases are shared with TRBD1. Germline-derived CDR1 and CDR2 are MNHEY and SVGAGI. J lost 8 bases, V lost 8 bases, and 7 bases had no gene match. The length of the CDR3 is 14 residues. CDR3 sequence reads: CASRPGTGGEKLFF. In DNA form, the CDR3 reads TGTGCCAGCCGACCCGGGACAGGGGGAGAAAAACTGTTTTTT.

This chain joins TRBV18 and TRBJ1-2, with 7 positions matching TRBD1. This CDR3 has 15 amino acids. Germline V gene sequence: CDR1 KGHSH, CDR2 LQKENI. With 4 bases clipped from V and 9 bases from J, the junction kept 14 bases outside the gene matches. CDR3 nucleotides: TGTGCCAGCTCACACGAGACAGGGAAGTTTGCAAGCTACACCTTC. Translation gives CASSHETGKFASYTF.

This sequence joins TRBV29-1 and TRBJ1-2; TRBD1 matches 9 bases. The CDR3 consists of 12 residues. Trimming took 6 bases from V and 4 from J; bases not matched to a gene: 3. Per the germline V gene, CDR1 is SQVTM and CDR2 is ANQGSEA. CDR3 protein: CSVDRGGYGYTF. CDR3 bases: TGCAGCGTAGACAGGGGGGGCTATGGCTACACCTTC.

This clone was seen a single time. The chain employs TRBV11-3 and TRBJ2-2, with 7 nucleotides matching TRBD1. CDR1 is SGHNT, CDR2 YENEEA, per germline. The CDR3 has 15 amino acids. Trimming removed 5 bases from V and 8 bases from J; junction bases left unmatched: 11. CDR3 in DNA: TGTGCCAGCAGCCTTTCGACAGGGAATTTGGGGGAGCTGTTTTTT. Its protein is CASSLSTGNLGELFF.

The V and J genes are TRBV5-5 and TRBJ1-1; 7 nucleotides line up with TRBD1. Germline V gives CDR1 SGHKS, CDR2 YYEKEE (reference sequence). This CDR3 comprises 16 residues. The ends lost 0 bases at V and 4 bases at J; junction bases unmatched: 9. Here the CDR3 DNA reads TGTGCCAGCAGCTTGGGCTGGGGGCAGGGGGGCACTGAAGCTTTCTTT. The encoded protein is CASSLGWGQGGTEAFF.

The genes are TRBV5-1 and TRBJ2-2; 11 bases are shared with TRBD1. The CDR3 consists of 19 residues. The V and J ends lost 1 base and 6 bases, in that order; junction bases with no gene match: 14. The germline V gene encodes CDR1 SGHRS and CDR2 YFSETQ. The CDR3 DNA is TGCGCCAGCAGCTTGCGGCGGACAGGGGGCGTATTGCATTCCGGGGAGCTGTTTTTT. Translated, it gives CASSLRRTGGVLHSGELFF. Combining the CDR3 with reference TRBV5-1 and TRBJ2-2 gives the whole variable domain KAGVTQTPRYLIKTRGQQVTLSCSPISGHRSVSWYQQTPGQGLQFLFEYFSETQRNKGNFPGRFSGRQFSNSRSEMNVSTLELGDSALYLCASSLRRTGGVLHSGELFFGEGSRLTVL.

This chain connects TRBV7-3 to TRBJ2-7, with TRBD1 identical over 7 bases. The CDR3 has 14 amino acids. Germline CDR1 and CDR2: SGHTA and FQGTGA. The V gene end was trimmed by 6 bases and the J gene end by 4 bases; junction bases not matched to a gene: 9. The CDR3 reads CASRTETGMYEQYF. The CDR3 nucleotides are TGTGCCAGCAGAACAGAGACAGGGATGTACGAGCAGTACTTC.

The chain is built from TRBV29-1 and TRBJ1-2, with D perhaps matching TRBD1 (5 bases). This CDR3 region has 12 residues. Trimming took off 4 bases at V and 6 bases at J, with 12 bases between the two ends. Germline V lookup: CDR1 SQVTM, CDR2 ANQGSEA. CDR3 in amino acids: CSVVAGPHGYTF. DNA of the CDR3: TGCAGCGTTGTGGCAGGGCCCCATGGCTACACCTTC.

This chain uses TRBV18 with TRBJ2-7; 8 bases line up with TRBD1. This CDR3 is built from 14 residues. Germline CDR1 is KGHSH and CDR2 is LQKENI. V lost 3 bases, J lost 3 bases, and 4 bases stayed unmatched. In DNA, the CDR3 is TGTGCCAGCTCACCTACTGGACAGGGCTACGAGCAGTACTTC. This translates into CASSPTGQGYEQYF.

V and J are TRBV11-2 and TRBJ1-2; D might be TRBD1 (6 bases). V dropped 2 bases and J dropped 1 base, with 17 bases sitting between them. The germline gives CDR1 SGHAT, CDR2 FQNNGV. The CDR3 is 17 residues long. The chain's CDR3 is CASSLPLSGQINYGYTF. CDR3 coding DNA: TGTGCCAGCAGCTTACCCCTTTCAGGACAGATTAACTATGGCTACACCTTC.

The V call is TRBV11-3, the J call TRBJ2-5; maybe TRBD2 (5 bases). The CDR3 loop spans 14 amino acids. Trimming stripped 5 bases from V and 2 bases from J, with 12 bases between. Germline CDR1 SGHNT, CDR2 YENEEA. DNA for the CDR3: TGTGCCAGCAGCACTTCTGAGGGTCAAGAGACCCAGTACTTC. Its translation: CASSTSEGQETQYF.

This rearrangement joins TRBV19 to TRBJ2-5, with 11 bases that match TRBD2. Germline CDR1 and CDR2: LNHDA and SQIVND (reference sequence). The CDR3 consists of 15 residues. The V gene end was trimmed by 3 bases and the J gene end by 4 bases; junction bases not matched to a gene: 4. CDR3 loop: CASSMASGGLETQYF. The CDR3 bases are TGTGCCAGTAGTATGGCTAGCGGGGGGTTAGAGACCCAGTACTTC.

V is TRBV5-6 and J is TRBJ1-6; D call uncertain. CDR3 length equals 15 residues. Germline lookup yields CDR1 SGHDT and CDR2 YYEEEE. V was shortened by 0 bases and J by 9 bases, with 13 bases between the two germline ends. The DNA of the CDR3 is TGTGCCAGCAGCTTGGGCCGCTACTCGGTTTCACCCCTCCACTTT. As protein: CASSLGRYSVSPLHF.

The V and J genes are TRBV27 and TRBJ2-2, with D possibly being TRBD2 (5 bases). The CDR3 is 14 residues long. V was clipped by 7 bases and J by 8 bases, with 17 bases between them. The germline gives CDR1 MNHEY, CDR2 SMNVEV (reference sequence). CDR3 sequence (DNA): TGTGCCAGCACCCCACGGGGAGTTTCAGGGGAGCTGTTTTTT. Translated, it gives CASTPRGVSGELFF.

The J gene is TRBJ2-1, the V gene TRBV12-3 or TRBV12-4, with unresolved D. The CDR3 contains 13 residues. V gave up 4 bases and J gave up 3 bases, with 7 bases separating them. The CDR3 sequence: CASSYSLYNEQFF. CDR3 bases: TGTGCCAGCAGTTATTCCCTCTACAATGAGCAGTTCTTC.

The J gene is TRBJ2-2, the V gene TRBV7-3; 10 bases match TRBD1. Germline V CDR1 and CDR2: SGHTA, FQGTGA. CDR3 length equals 15 residues. V was clipped by 4 bases and J by 3 bases; unmatched bases: 2. The CDR3 protein is CASSWTGGHTGELFF. As DNA, the CDR3 is TGTGCCAGCAGCTGGACAGGGGGACACACCGGGGAGCTGTTTTTT.

The rearrangement uses TRBV10-1 and TRBJ2-1; unclear D gene. Germline CDR1 is WNHNN and CDR2 is SYGVQD (reference sequence). With 6 bases removed from V and 8 bases from J, the gap between germline ends came to 11 bases. This CDR3 region has 12 residues. The CDR3 is CASRVSIDEQFF. In DNA, the CDR3 is TGCGCCAGCAGGGTTAGTATCGATGAGCAGTTCTTC.

J is TRBJ2-7 and V is TRBV29-1, with a tentative D call TRBD2 (6 bases). Germline CDR1 is SQVTM and CDR2 is ANQGSEA. This CDR3 spans 14 amino acids. Trimming pared 3 bases from V and 7 bases from J, leaving 19 bases between. CDR3 amino acids: CSVERSAVGGEQYF. CDR3 nucleotide sequence: TGCAGCGTTGAGCGATCGGCGGTGGGGGGAGAGCAGTACTTC.

This rearrangement joins TRBV6-5 to TRBJ2-1; TRBD2 matches 13 bases. This CDR3 spans 14 amino acids. CDR1 is MNHEY and CDR2 is SVGAGI in the germline V gene. V shed 6 bases and J 6 bases; nucleotides not matched to a gene: 2. CDR3 region: CASRLAGGGNEQFF. The CDR3 nucleotides read TGTGCCAGCAGACTAGCGGGAGGGGGCAATGAGCAGTTCTTC.

The V call is TRBV5-6, the J call TRBJ2-1; maybe TRBD2 (6 bases). Germline CDR1 is SGHDT and CDR2 is YYEEEE. The CDR3 has 15 amino acids. V was pared by 4 bases and J by 9 bases, with 20 bases between. DNA for the CDR3: TGTGCCAGCAGCCACCCGCAGGGAGGAGCGGGTGAGCAGTTCTTC. This gives the protein CASSHPQGGAGEQFF.

The V and J genes are TRBV25-1 and TRBJ2-2; 8 nucleotides agree with TRBD2. The CDR3 runs 16 residues. Germline assignment: CDR1 MGHDK and CDR2 SYGVNS. J gave up 6 bases and V 7 bases, and 13 bases lay outside the gene matches. DNA for the CDR3: TGTGCCAGCAACCCCGGTGGCGGGGGGTTGGCCGGGGAGCTGTTTTTT. Translation gives CASNPGGGGLAGELFF.

The genes are TRBV5-6 and TRBJ1-1; the D gene is possibly TRBD1 (5 bases). CDR3 size: 15 residues. Trimming removed 2 bases at V and 4 bases at J, with 15 bases between. The germline V gene has CDR1 SGHDT and CDR2 YYEEEE. In DNA, the CDR3 is TGTGCCAGCAGCTTATTTCAGGGCCTCCGCACTGAAGCTTTCTTT. Encoded protein: CASSLFQGLRTEAFF.

This chain joins TRBV19 and TRBJ2-1; the match to TRBD1 covers 8 bases. With 5 bases clipped from V and 11 bases from J, the junction kept 8 bases outside the gene matches. The CDR3 consists of 13 residues. Germline lookup yields CDR1 LNHDA and CDR2 SQIVND (reference sequence). DNA of the CDR3: TGTGCCAGTAGTCTGGACAGGGTGAATAAGCAGTTCTTC. It encodes CASSLDRVNKQFF. Full variable domain (missing parts from reference TRBV19 and TRBJ2-1): DGGITQSPKYLFRKEGQNVTLSCEQNLNHDAMYWYRQDPGQGLRLIYYSQIVNDFQKGDIAEGYSVSREKKESFPLTVTSAQKNPTAFYLCASSLDRVNKQFFGPGTRLTVL.